The entry that follows covers one TCR beta chain sequence. Its antigen is unknown. The data belong to a study of cytomegalovirus exposure and HLA in healthy donors. Study context: Membership in the Caucasian-associated ancestry cluster was found for about 84% of approximately 380 genotyped donors. Findings and caveats of the study: By a later analysis, the bulk of CMV-associated TCR beta chains appeared HLA-restricted. Reports credit the classifier with highly specific, highly sensitive diagnosis of cytomegalovirus status.

This CDR3 spans 15 amino acids. In germline, CDR1 is SGHTA, CDR2 FQGNSA. V dropped 2 bases and J dropped 6; count of bases not matched to a gene: 7. The PCR was carried out with 60 Vbeta primers and 13 Jbeta primers. Using immunoSEQ multiplex PCR, the repertoire was profiled, and TCRdb retains in-frame clones only, with some absent. The data contain around 150,000 clones, 70% to 85% of them singletons. This TCR was sampled from a man aged 30 to 45 in good health and CMV-seropositive. Sequenced sample: PBMCs. This chain joins TRBV7-2 and TRBJ2-1; 7 bases align to TRBD2. In DNA, the CDR3 is TGTGCCAGCAGCTTAACGGGGGGATCCACCAATGAGCAGTTCTTC. Translation gives CASSLTGGSTNEQFF.